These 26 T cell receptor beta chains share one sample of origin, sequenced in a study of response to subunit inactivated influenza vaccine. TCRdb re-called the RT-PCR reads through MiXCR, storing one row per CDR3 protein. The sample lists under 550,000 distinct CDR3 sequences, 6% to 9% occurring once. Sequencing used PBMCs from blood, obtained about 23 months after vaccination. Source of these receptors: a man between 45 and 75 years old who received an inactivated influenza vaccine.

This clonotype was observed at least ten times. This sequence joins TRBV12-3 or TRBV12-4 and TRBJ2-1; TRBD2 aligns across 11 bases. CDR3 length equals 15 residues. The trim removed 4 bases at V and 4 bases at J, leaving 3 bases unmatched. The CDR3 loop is CASSSLAGVYNEQFF. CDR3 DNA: TGTGCCAGCAGTTCACTAGCGGGAGTATACAATGAGCAGTTCTTC.

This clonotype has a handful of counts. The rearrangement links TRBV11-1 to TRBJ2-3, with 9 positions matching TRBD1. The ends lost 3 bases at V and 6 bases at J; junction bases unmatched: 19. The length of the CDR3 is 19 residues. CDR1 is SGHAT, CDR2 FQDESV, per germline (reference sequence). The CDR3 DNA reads TGTGCCAGCAGCTTTCCGCGGGTTCCGGGACAGGGAAGTTTTGATACGCAGTATTTT. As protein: CASSFPRVPGQGSFDTQYF.

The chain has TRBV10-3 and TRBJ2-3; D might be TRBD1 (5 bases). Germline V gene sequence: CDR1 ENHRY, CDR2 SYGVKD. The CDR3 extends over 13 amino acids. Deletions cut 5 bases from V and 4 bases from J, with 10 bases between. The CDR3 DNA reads TGTGCCATCAGTTTGACAGACCCAGATACGCAGTATTTT. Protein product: CAISLTDPDTQYF.

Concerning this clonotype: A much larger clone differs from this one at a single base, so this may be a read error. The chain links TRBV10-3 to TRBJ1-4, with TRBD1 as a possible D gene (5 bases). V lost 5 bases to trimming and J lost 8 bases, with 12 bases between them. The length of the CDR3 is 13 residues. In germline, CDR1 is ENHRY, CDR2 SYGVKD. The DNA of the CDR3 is TGTGCCATCAGTAGGACAAGGAAAGAAAAACTGTTTTTT. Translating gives CAISRTRKEKLFF.

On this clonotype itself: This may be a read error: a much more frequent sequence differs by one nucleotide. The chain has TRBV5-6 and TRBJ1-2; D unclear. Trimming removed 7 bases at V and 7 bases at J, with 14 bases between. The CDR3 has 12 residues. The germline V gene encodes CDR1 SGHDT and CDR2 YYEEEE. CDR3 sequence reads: CASGPGVGGYTF. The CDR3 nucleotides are TGTGCCAGCGGCCCTGGGGTTGGTGGCTACACCTTC.

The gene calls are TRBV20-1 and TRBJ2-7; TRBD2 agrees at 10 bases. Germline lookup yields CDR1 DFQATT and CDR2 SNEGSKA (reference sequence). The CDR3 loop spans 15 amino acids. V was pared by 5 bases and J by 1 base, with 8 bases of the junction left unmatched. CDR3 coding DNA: TGCAGTGCTCACAGCGGGAGGGCCTCATCCTACGAGCAGTACTTC. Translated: CSAHSGRASSYEQYF.

The CDR3 coding sequence is TGTGCCAGCAGACCTGGGGCCCTCGCAGATACGCAGTATTTT. Amino acids: CASRPGALADTQYF. V gene TRBV5-5 combines with J gene TRBJ2-3; D might be TRBD1 (5 bases). The CDR3 runs to 14 residues. V lost 5 bases, J lost 4 bases, and 14 bases lay in between. CDR1 is SGHKS and CDR2 is YYEKEE in the germline V gene (reference sequence).

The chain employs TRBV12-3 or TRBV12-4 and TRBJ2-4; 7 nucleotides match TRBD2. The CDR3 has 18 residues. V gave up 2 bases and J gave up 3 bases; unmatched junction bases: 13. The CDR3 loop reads CASSLRLGSSGVKNIQYF. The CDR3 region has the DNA TGTGCCAGCAGTTTACGCCTCGGTTCTAGCGGAGTCAAAAACATTCAGTACTTC.

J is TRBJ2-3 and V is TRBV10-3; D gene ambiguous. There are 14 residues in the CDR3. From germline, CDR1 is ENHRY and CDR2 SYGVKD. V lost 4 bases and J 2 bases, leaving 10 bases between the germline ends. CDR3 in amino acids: CAISGRANTDTQYF. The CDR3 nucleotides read TGTGCCATCAGTGGACGGGCCAACACAGATACGCAGTATTTT.

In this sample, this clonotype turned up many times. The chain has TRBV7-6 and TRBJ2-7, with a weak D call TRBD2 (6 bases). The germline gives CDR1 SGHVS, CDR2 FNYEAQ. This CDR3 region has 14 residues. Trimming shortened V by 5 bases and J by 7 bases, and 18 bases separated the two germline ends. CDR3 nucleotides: TGTGCCAGCAGCGTGAGACTAGATCACGATGAGCAGTACTTC. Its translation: CASSVRLDHDEQYF.

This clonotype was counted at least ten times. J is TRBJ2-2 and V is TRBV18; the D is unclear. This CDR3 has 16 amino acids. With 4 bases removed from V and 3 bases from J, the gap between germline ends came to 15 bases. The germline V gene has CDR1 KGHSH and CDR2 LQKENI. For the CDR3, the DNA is TGTGCCAGCTCACGCAATGCGGCCCGGGACACCGGGGAGCTGTTTTTT. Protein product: CASSRNAARDTGELFF.

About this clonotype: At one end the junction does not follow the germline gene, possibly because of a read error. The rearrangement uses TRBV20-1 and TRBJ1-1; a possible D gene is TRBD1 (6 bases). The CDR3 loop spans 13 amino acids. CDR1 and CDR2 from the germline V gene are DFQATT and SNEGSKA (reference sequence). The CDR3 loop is CSTPQGYGTKAFF. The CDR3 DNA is TGCAGTACACCCCAGGGGTACGGCACTAAAGCTTTCTTT.

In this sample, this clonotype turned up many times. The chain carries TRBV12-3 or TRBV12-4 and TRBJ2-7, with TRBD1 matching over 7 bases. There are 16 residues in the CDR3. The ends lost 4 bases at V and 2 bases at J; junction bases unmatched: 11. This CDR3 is CASSWDSPGRAYEQYF. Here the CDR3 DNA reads TGTGCCAGCAGTTGGGACAGCCCGGGACGCGCCTACGAGCAGTACTTC.

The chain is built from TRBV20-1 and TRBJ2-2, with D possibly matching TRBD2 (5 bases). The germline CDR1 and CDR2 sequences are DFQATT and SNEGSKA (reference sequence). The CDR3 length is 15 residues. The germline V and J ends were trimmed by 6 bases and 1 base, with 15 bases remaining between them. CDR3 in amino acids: CSAKFGIKNTGELFF. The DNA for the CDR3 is TGCAGTGCCAAGTTCGGGATTAAGAACACCGGGGAGCTGTTTTTT.

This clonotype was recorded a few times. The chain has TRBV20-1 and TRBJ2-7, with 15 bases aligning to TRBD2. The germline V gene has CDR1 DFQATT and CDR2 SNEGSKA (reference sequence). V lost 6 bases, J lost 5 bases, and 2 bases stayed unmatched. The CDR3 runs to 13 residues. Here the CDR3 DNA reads TGCAGTGCGGGGACTAGCGGGAGGAACGAGCAGTACTTC. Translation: CSAGTSGRNEQYF.

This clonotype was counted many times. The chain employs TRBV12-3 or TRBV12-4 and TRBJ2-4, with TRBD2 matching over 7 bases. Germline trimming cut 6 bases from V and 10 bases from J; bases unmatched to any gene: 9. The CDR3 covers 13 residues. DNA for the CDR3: TGTGCCAGCAGAAGCCTAGGGAGGGGAATTCAGTACTTC. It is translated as CASRSLGRGIQYF.

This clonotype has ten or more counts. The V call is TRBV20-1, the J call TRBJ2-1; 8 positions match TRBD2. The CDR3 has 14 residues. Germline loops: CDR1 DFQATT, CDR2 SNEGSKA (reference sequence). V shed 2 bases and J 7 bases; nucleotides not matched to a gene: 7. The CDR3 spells CSARNSGVANEQFF. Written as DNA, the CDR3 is TGCAGTGCTAGAAATAGCGGGGTTGCAAATGAGCAGTTCTTC.

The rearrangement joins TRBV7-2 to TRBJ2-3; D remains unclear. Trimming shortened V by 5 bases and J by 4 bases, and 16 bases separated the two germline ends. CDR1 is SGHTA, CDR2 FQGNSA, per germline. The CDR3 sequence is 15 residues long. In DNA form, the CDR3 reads TGTGCCAGCAGCGTAAGCAAGCTGGGTCCAGATACGCAGTATTTT. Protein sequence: CASSVSKLGPDTQYF.

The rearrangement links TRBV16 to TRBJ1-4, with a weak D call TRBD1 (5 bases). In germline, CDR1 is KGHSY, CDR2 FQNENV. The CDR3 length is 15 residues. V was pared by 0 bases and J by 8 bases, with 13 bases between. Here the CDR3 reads CASSQSRGDKEKLFF. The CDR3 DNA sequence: TGTGCCAGCAGCCAATCAAGGGGCGATAAGGAAAAACTGTTTTTT.

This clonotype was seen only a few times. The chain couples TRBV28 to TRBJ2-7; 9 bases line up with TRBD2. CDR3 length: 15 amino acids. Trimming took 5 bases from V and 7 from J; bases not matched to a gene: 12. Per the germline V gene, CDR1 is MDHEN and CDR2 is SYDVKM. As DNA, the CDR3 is TGTGCCAGCAGTCTCATAGCGGGGGCCAGGGTTGAGCAGTACTTC. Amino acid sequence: CASSLIAGARVEQYF. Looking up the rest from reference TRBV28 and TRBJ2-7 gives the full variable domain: DVKVTQSSRYLVKRTGEKVFLECVQDMDHENMFWYRQDPGLGLRLIYFSYDVKMKEKGDIPEGYSVSREKKERFSLILESASTNQTSMYLCASSLIAGARVEQYFGPGTRLTVT.

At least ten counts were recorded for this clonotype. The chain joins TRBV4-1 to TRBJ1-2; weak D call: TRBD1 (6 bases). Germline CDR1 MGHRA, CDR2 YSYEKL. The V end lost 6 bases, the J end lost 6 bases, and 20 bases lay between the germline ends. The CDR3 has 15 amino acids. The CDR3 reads CASSPTDRHGDGYTF. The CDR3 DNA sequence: TGCGCCAGCAGTCCCACCGACAGGCACGGGGATGGCTACACCTTC.

The CDR3 loop reads CATSDLPGQGSANEQFF. The CDR3 nucleotides read TGTGCCACCAGTGATTTGCCAGGACAGGGGTCCGCAAATGAGCAGTTCTTC. The rearrangement joins TRBV24-1 to TRBJ2-1, with TRBD1 matching over 9 bases. The germline V gene encodes CDR1 KGHDR and CDR2 SFDVKD. V was clipped by 0 bases and J by 7 bases; unmatched bases: 9. CDR3 size: 17 residues.

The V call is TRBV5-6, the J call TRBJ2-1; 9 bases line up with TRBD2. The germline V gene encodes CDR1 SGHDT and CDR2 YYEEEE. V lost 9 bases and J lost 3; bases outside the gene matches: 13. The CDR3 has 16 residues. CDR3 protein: CATLRSGRRFYNEQFF. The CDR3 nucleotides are TGTGCCACCCTAAGGAGCGGGAGGAGATTCTACAATGAGCAGTTCTTC.

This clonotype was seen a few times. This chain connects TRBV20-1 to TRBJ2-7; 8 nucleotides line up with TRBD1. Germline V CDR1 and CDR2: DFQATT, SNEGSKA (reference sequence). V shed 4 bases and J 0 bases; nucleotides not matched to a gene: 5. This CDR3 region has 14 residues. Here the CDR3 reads CSATRQGSSYEQYF. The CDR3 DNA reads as TGCAGTGCTACGAGACAGGGGAGCTCCTACGAGCAGTACTTC.

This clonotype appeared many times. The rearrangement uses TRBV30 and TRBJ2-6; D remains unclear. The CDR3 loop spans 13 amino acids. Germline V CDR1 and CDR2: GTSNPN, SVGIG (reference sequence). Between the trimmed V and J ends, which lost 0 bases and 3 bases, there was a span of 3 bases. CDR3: CAWSVRGANVLTF. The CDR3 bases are TGTGCCTGGAGTGTACGTGGGGCCAACGTCCTGACTTTC. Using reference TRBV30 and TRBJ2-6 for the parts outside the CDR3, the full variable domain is SQTIHQWPATLVQPVGSPLSLECTVEGTSNPNLYWYRQAAGRGLQLLFYSVGIGQISSEVPQNLSASRPQDRQFILSSKKLLLSDSGFYLCAWSVRGANVLTFGAGSRLTVL.

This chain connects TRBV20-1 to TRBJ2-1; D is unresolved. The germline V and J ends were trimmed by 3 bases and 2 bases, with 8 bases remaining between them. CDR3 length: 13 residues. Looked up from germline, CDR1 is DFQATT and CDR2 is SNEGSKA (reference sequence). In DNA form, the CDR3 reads TGCAGTGCTAGGACCGGAACCTACAATGAGCAGTTCTTC. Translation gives CSARTGTYNEQFF.